This T cell receptor (beta chain) was obtained from a study of control samples from healthy donors and cancer patients. Concerning this clone itself: One end of the junction is discordant with germline, which a read error may explain.

The CDR3 extends over 13 amino acids. Looked up from germline, CDR1 is SGHVS and CDR2 is FNYEAQ. TCRdb keeps only in-frame clones here, not all; method: immunoSEQ multiplex PCR. The sample yields approximately 210,000 clones, 91% seen once. The TCR sequence derives from a man aged 30 to 39 in good health. This sequence joins TRBV7-6 and TRBJ2-7; D is unresolved. Sequenced input: blood. The CDR3 spells CASSFSLVAIWSF. CDR3 nucleotides: TGTGCCAGCAGCTTCTCTCTCGTCGCTATTTGGAGCTTC.